This T cell receptor (beta chain) comes out of a study of blood T cell repertoires in COVID-19 (dated by TCRdb to 2020 to 2022). In terms of the full investigation: The collaborator samples originated in the United States, Italy and Spain and spanned the acute and convalescent phases of COVID-19. The material from the prospective study consisted of cDNA or gDNA derived from T cells, B-cell-depleted T cells, or PBMCs. Deeply sampled blood TCRbeta repertoires from subjects exposed to, actively infected with, or recovered from COVID-19 were included in the dataset. A de-identified subject ID, COVID-19 status, age in years and sex were almost always included in the sample metadata. Samples were obtained from the ongoing ImmuneRACE study (first 160 participants) and from 1,254 subjects provided by 6 global collaborators. The repertoires were released in a freely available public database intended as a resource for research on the immune response to SARS-CoV-2. Where available, HLA class I and class II types were obtained from metadata supplied by the sample provider rather than from assay-based typing.

The germline V gene (reference sequence) provides CDR1 SEHNR and CDR2 FQNEAQ. A distance of 10 bases separates the germline ends of V and J, which lose 1 base and 7 bases respectively. From the cysteine through the phenylalanine, the CDR3 covers 13 amino acids. The DNA shown is the 39-base CDR3, in frame from base 1. Collaborating institutions collected whole blood in K2EDTA tubes following their own protocols. For TCRbeta analysis, collaborators shipped samples in one of three forms: frozen whole blood, isolated PBMCs, or DNA extracted from either of those sample types. The immunoSEQ Assay, a bias-controlled multiplex PCR, was used to amplify TCRbeta CDR3 regions from genomic DNA. The authors processed their data as follows. The number of nucleated cells in each sample was estimated by amplification of reference gene primers within the assay. To quantify the absolute abundance of each unique TCRbeta CDR3 rearrangement, sequence reads were collapsed and filtered. For each sample, productive Simpson clonality was calculated by taking the square root of Simpson's diversity index across productive rearrangements. TCRdb mirrors the immuneACCESS table, restricted to in-frame sequences. Some clones are absent from its copies; in checked studies, under half trace to an unresolved V gene, and the reason for the others is unknown. That table gives V, J and clone size, and the DNA gave D and trimming. Here the sample has 250,000 to 350,000 clones; around 87% occur a single time. The top ten clones comprise 2% to 3% of the sample.

The paper's findings and limits, for the study overall: The amount of clinical and demographic metadata varied by source and participant and was provided uncurated.

In its sample, this clone was seen a few times. Its antigen remains undetermined. No much larger clone exists at a distance of one base, and base qualities are not known. In this chain, TRBV7-9 is recombined with TRBJ1-2; TRBD1 is perhaps the D gene, given 5 matching bases. Material for sequencing was peripheral blood. This receptor was taken from a man between 18 and 35 years old with active or convalescent COVID-19. The CDR3: CASSLGLGVGYTF. The sequenced DNA is TGTGCCAGCAGCTTAGGTTTAGGGGTTGGCTACACCTTC.